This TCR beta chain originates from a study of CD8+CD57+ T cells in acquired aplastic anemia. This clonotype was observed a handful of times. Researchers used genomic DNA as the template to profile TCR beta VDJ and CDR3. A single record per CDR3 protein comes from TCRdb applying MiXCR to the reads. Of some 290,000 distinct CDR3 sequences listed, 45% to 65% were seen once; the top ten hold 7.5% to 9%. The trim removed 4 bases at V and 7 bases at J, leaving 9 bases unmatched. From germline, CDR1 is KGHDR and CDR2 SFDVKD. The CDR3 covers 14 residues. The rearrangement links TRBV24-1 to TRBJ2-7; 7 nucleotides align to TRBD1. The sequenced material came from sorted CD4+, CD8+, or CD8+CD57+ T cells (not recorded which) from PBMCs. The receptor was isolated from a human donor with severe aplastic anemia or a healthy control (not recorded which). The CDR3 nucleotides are TGTGCCACCAGTGACCCGACAGGGTTGGGGGAGCAGTACTTC. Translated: CATSDPTGLGEQYF.